This paragraph covers one TCR beta chain sequence. The antigen is not known. This record belongs to a study of OX40 agonist ivuxolimab in advanced cancers. On the study more broadly: The patients received ivuxolimab by intravenous route every 2 weeks at 0.01 to 10 mg/kg. Three patients showed partial responses: one hepatocellular carcinoma and two cutaneous melanoma cases. Broader study findings: CD8+ T cells were the subset that, on average, had more expanded clones than CD4+.

Anyone with autoimmune disease history or systemic immunosuppression was excluded. This table comes from immunoSEQ multiplex PCR, and its TCRdb copy is limited to in-frame clones, with some not included. The sample has about 50,000 clones, more than 85% seen once; the top ten hold 4.9%. The sample was CD4+ or CD8+ T cells sorted from blood, taken in a trial of the OX40 agonist ivuxolimab. This sequence originates from an adult with an advanced solid tumor such as melanoma, head and neck, liver or kidney cancer.

CDR3 nucleotides: TGTGCCAGCAGCCAGGACAGGGCCACTGAAGCTTTCTTT. Protein: CASSQDRATEAFF. The rearrangement uses TRBV28 and TRBJ1-1, with 8 bases aligning to TRBD1. The germline V gene has CDR1 MDHEN and CDR2 SYDVKM. This CDR3 region has 13 residues. Unmatched junction bases numbered 4, after V lost 6 bases and J lost 4 bases.